This T cell receptor (beta chain) was identified during a study of T cells in localized non-small cell lung cancer. Study conclusions and caveats: Adjacent uninvolved lung tissue had the highest T cell clonality, exceeding tumor.

TCRdb's table, derived via immunoSEQ multiplex PCR, lists solely in-frame clones and lacks some. The sample has 70,000 or so clones, less than 85% seen once. Concerning this clone: Antigen: not known.

CDR3 length equals 13 residues. Germline V CDR1 and CDR2: MDHEN, SYDVKM. The V and J ends lost 6 bases and 3 bases respectively, with 11 bases between them. The specimen comprised peripheral blood, sampled before any cancer treatment. This clonotype originated in an older female donor with stage I lung adenocarcinoma. The chain employs TRBV28 and TRBJ1-1; D not certain. The CDR3 DNA reads TGTGCCAGCAGGGACGCCGGGGACACTGAAGCTTTCTTT. It translates to CASRDAGDTEAFF.